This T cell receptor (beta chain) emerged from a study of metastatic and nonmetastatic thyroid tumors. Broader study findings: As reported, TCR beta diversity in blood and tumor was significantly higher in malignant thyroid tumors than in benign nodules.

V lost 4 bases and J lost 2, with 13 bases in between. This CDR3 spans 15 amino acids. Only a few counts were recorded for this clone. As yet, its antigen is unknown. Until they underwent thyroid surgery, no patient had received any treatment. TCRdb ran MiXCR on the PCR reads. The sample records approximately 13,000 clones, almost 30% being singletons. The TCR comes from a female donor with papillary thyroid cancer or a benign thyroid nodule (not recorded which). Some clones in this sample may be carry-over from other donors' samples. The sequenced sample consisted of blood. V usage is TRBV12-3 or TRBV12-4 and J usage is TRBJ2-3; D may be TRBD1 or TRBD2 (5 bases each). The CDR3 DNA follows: TGTGCCAGCAGTTCGATCGGGACCAACACAGATACGCAGTATTTT. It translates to CASSSIGTNTDTQYF.